The 32 T cell receptor delta chains below all came from one sample that was sequenced in a study of gamma-delta chains in newborns, infants, children. TCRdb redid the clone calls on the reads with CATT. The sample comprises roughly 2,700 delta-chain clones, approximately 44% of which are singletons, and about 10% rests with the top ten. Sequenced material: blood, taken at baseline. These receptors came from a child who received the measles vaccine.

Regarding this clone: A single base is all that separates this from a far larger clone, so a read error is likely. Other DNA sequences in this sample translate to the same CDR3. This chain uses TRAV29/DV5 with TRDJ3; D is possibly TRDD3 (5 bases). The CDR3 has 15 residues. Germline V lookup: CDR1 NSMFDY, CDR2 ISSIKDK. The CDR3 protein is CAASAPSWDTRQMFF. CDR3 in DNA: TGTGCAGCAAGCGCTCCCTCCTGGGACACCCGACAAATGTTTTTC.

Regarding this clone: A read error may account for a junction end that differs from germline. This CDR3 is also generated by other DNA sequences in the sample. The J gene is TRDJ1, the V gene TRDV1, with TRDD3 as a possible D gene (5 bases). CDR3 length: 24 residues. Germline CDR1 TSWWSYY, CDR2 QGS. The CDR3 reads CALGEFTSKFRPRPSGRITDKLIF. CDR3 coding DNA: TGTGCTCTCGGGGAATTTACGTCCAAGTTCCGACCCAGGCCCTCTGGGAGAATCACCGATAAACTCATCTTT.

As regards this clone: This may be a read error, as it is one base from a much larger clone. The chain uses TRDV1 and TRDJ1, with D possibly matching TRDD3 (7 bases). V was shortened by 1 base and J by 10 bases, with 37 bases between the two germline ends. The length of the CDR3 is 21 residues. Germline V gene sequence: CDR1 TSWWSYY, CDR2 QGS. The chain's CDR3 is CALGERSYVTGDSTYINRLIF. The CDR3, as DNA: TGTGCTCTTGGGGAACGCTCCTACGTTACTGGGGATTCTACGTATATAAATAGACTCATCTTT.

This clone showed up just a few times. This chain links TRDV3 with TRDJ1; TRDD2 matches at 9 bases. The germline CDR1 and CDR2 sequences are TVYSNPD and GDNSRS (reference sequence). CDR3 length equals 19 residues. Trimming cost V 2 bases and J 2 bases; bases outside gene matches: 21. CDR3 DNA sequence: TGTGCCTTTGGCCTTCCTACGGTGAGATTTGACTTGGGGACCGATAAACTCATCTTT. Residues: CAFGLPTVRFDLGTDKLIF.

This clone has only a few counts. It is likely a read error: a sequence one base away is far more abundant. Within the sample, other DNA sequences also encode this same CDR3. This chain links TRDV3 with TRDJ1, with D possibly matching TRDD3 (5 bases). Trimming removed 3 bases from V and 5 bases from J, with 19 bases in between. CDR1 TVYSNPD and CDR2 GDNSRS come from the germline V gene (reference sequence). The CDR3 is 14 amino acids. The CDR3 DNA sequence: TGTGCCTTCGAGACTCAAGGGGGGCTAGATAAACTCATCTTT. Translated, it gives CAFETQGGLDKLIF.

This clone rates as large. Other DNA sequences of this sample code for an identical CDR3. The rearrangement links TRDV1 to TRDJ1, with TRDD3 matching 8 bases. CDR1 is TSWWSYY, CDR2 QGS, per germline. J was trimmed by 0 bases and V by 0 bases; bases with no gene match: 33. The CDR3 has 26 residues. CDR3 sequence (DNA): TGTGCTCTTGGGGAACTAGAGTCCACCCGGAGGACTTTCTGGGGGACCCTGGGACATTACACCGATAAACTCATCTTT. It specifies CALGELESTRRTFWGTLGHYTDKLIF.

The genes are TRAV29/DV5 and TRDJ1; TRDD3 agrees at 10 bases. Unmatched junction bases numbered 20, after V lost 3 bases and J lost 0 bases. In germline, CDR1 is NSMFDY, CDR2 ISSIKDK. The CDR3 runs 20 residues. For the CDR3, the DNA is TGTGCAGCAACCAAACTTCCTACGCCCTGGGGGATAGGGTACACCGATAAACTCATCTTT. This encodes CAATKLPTPWGIGYTDKLIF.

As to this clone: With a much larger clone just one base away, this may be a read error. Other DNA sequences from this sample encode an identical CDR3 as well. The genes are TRDV1 and TRDJ1, with TRDD3 matching over 9 bases. Germline values: CDR1 TSWWSYY, CDR2 QGS. There are 25 residues in the CDR3. Trimming removed 1 base from V and 1 base from J; junction bases left unmatched: 31. The CDR3 sequence: CALGEHPASQARATGGLPLTDKLIF. As DNA, the CDR3 is TGTGCTCTTGGGGAACACCCAGCTTCCCAAGCAAGGGCTACTGGGGGACTTCCCCTCACCGATAAACTCATCTTT.

This clone is deemed medium-sized. Other DNA variants within this sample encode the same CDR3. The rearrangement joins TRDV2 to TRDJ3, with D perhaps matching TRDD3 (6 bases). Germline V gene sequence: CDR1 GEAIGNYY, CDR2 EKD. With 1 base removed from V and 0 bases from J, the gap between germline ends came to 21 bases. The CDR3 is 21 residues long. The CDR3 region has the DNA TGTGCCTGTGACACAGTAGAGAGTGGGGGCTCGAGCTCCTGGGACACCCGACAGATGTTTTTC. This gives the protein CACDTVESGGSSSWDTRQMFF.

This clone was recorded once. The chain combines TRDV1 with TRDJ1, with a tentative D call TRDD3 (5 bases). This CDR3 has 19 amino acids. Deletions cut 0 bases from V and 0 bases from J, with 20 bases between. Germline V lookup: CDR1 TSWWSYY, CDR2 QGS. For the CDR3, the DNA is TGTGCTCTTGGGGAACTCGAGGGGGGCCGACCTCCTTACACCGATAAACTCATCTTT. It codes for CALGELEGGRPPYTDKLIF.

This clone was seen only once. A much larger clone lies one base from this, so it may be a read error. Other DNA sequences in the same sample also yield this CDR3. The chain carries TRDV2 and TRDJ3, with 7 positions matching TRDD3. Germline trimming cut 1 base from V and 2 bases from J; bases unmatched to any gene: 4. CDR1 and CDR2 from the germline V gene are GEAIGNYY and EKD. The CDR3 is 17 amino acids. CDR3: CACDTVGGTWDTRQMFF. CDR3 DNA sequence: TGTGCCTGTGACACTGTTGGGGGAACCTGGGACACCCGACAGATGTTTTTC.

The rearrangement links TRDV1 to TRDJ1, with 13 bases matching TRDD3. CDR3 size: 22 residues. The germline V gene has CDR1 TSWWSYY and CDR2 QGS. V lost 4 bases, J lost 4 bases, and 24 bases stayed unmatched. For the CDR3, the DNA is TGTGCTCTTGGGGCAACACTCCTTCCTACCCTTATACTGGGGGATACGCGCGATAAACTCATCTTT. Protein sequence: CALGATLLPTLILGDTRDKLIF.

This rearrangement joins TRAV29/DV5 to TRDJ1; 7 bases align to TRDD3. CDR3 length: 17 residues. V gave up 4 bases and J gave up 0 bases; unmatched junction bases: 15. CDR1 is NSMFDY, CDR2 ISSIKDK, per germline. CDR3 sequence reads: CAAGAGDILSYTDKLIF. CDR3 sequence (DNA): TGTGCAGCAGGCGCCGGGGATATTCTATCGTACACCGATAAACTCATCTTT. Complete variable domain (other parts from reference TRAV29/DV5 and TRDJ1): DQQVKQNSPSLSVQEGRISILNCDYTNSMFDYFLWYKKYPAEGPTFLISISSIKDKNEDGRFTVFLNKSAKHLSLHIVPSQPGDSAVYFCAAGAGDILSYTDKLIFGKGTRVTVEP.

This clone was seen only a few times. The genes are TRDV1 and TRDJ1; D unclear. From germline, CDR1 is TSWWSYY and CDR2 QGS. V lost 1 base to trimming and J lost 7 bases, with 25 bases between them. The CDR3 consists of 18 residues. The CDR3 is CALGERVNYVTRRAKLIF. Here the CDR3 DNA reads TGTGCTCTTGGGGAACGGGTCAACTACGTGACCCGTAGGGCTAAACTCATCTTT.

Of note for this clone: A much bigger clone sits one base away, suggesting this may be a read error. In DNA, the CDR3 is TGTGCTATTGGGGACCCTGAATTCCTACCGGGGATGCGACTGTCCGGTACCGATAAACTCATCTTT. Its translation: CAIGDPEFLPGMRLSGTDKLIF. V usage is TRDV1 and J usage is TRDJ1; D perhaps matches TRDD2 (7 bases). This CDR3 spans 22 amino acids. Germline V gene data show CDR1 as TSWWSYY and CDR2 as QGS.

Turning to this clone: This CDR3 is also generated by other DNA sequences in the sample. The J gene is TRDJ1, the V gene TRDV1; 7 nucleotides match TRDD3. The V gene end was trimmed by 5 bases and the J gene end by 4 bases; junction bases not matched to a gene: 16. Looked up from germline, CDR1 is TSWWSYY and CDR2 is QGS. The CDR3 contains 17 residues. Here the CDR3 DNA reads TGTGCTCTTGGGCTCCCCTTCACAGGGGGATTCAGCGATAAACTCATCTTT. It translates to CALGLPFTGGFSDKLIF.

Comment on this clone: Just one base apart from a much larger clone, this may be a read error. This same CDR3 is encoded by further DNA sequences in the sample. The chain carries TRDV3 and TRDJ3, with TRDD2 as a possible D gene (6 bases). CDR3 length: 18 residues. CDR1 is TVYSNPD and CDR2 is GDNSRS in the germline V gene (reference sequence). This CDR3 is CALPLPAENSWDTRQMFF. The CDR3 coding sequence is TGCGCCTTACCCCTTCCGGCAGAGAACTCCTGGGACACCCGACAGATGTTTTTC.

As regards this clone: A read error may be the cause here, since a much bigger clone is one base away. The sample has other DNA sequences that encode this CDR3 too. The chain is built from TRDV1 and TRDJ1; 7 positions match TRDD3. Germline V gives CDR1 TSWWSYY, CDR2 QGS. The CDR3 loop spans 22 amino acids. The ends lost 3 bases at V and 1 base at J; junction bases unmatched: 26. The CDR3 coding sequence is TGTGCTCTTGGGGAGCTAGAATCCCACCCCTACTGGGGAGAGTCGGTCACCGATAAACTCATCTTT. It specifies CALGELESHPYWGESVTDKLIF.

This chain connects TRDV1 to TRDJ1; maybe TRDD3 (5 bases). The germline V and J ends were trimmed by 5 bases and 0 bases, with 19 bases remaining between them. The CDR3 consists of 17 residues. Germline CDR1 reads TSWWSYY; CDR2 reads QGS. The CDR3 DNA sequence: TGTGCTCTTGGGTTAAAAGGAGGGATGCTTCACACCGATAAACTCATCTTT. Translation: CALGLKGGMLHTDKLIF.

The rearrangement joins TRDV1 to TRDJ1; TRDD3 matches 8 bases. V lost 1 base and J lost 4; bases outside the gene matches: 11. Germline lookup yields CDR1 TSWWSYY and CDR2 QGS. The CDR3 spans 17 residues. The CDR3 nucleotides read TGTGCTCTTGGGGAACAGTTGTACTGGGGGCCTTACGATAAACTCATCTTT. It is translated as CALGEQLYWGPYDKLIF.

The chain uses TRDV1 and TRDJ1; TRDD3 agrees at 7 bases. Germline V gene lookup returns CDR1 TSWWSYY and CDR2 QGS. The V segment lost 6 bases and the J segment 7 bases; nucleotides outside the gene matches: 20. This CDR3 region has 17 residues. CDR3 bases: TGTGCTCTTGGACTCACCTACGTTACTGGGGACCACGGTAAACTCATCTTT. This translates into CALGLTYVTGDHGKLIF.

In regard to this clone: This sequence may be a read error, since a much larger clone differs from it by one base. The chain joins TRDV1 to TRDJ1, with no clear D. This CDR3 has 15 amino acids. Looked up from germline, CDR1 is TSWWSYY and CDR2 is QGS. This chain's CDR3 is CAIGPRPHNADKLIF. The CDR3 coding sequence is TGTGCTATTGGGCCCCGCCCCCACAACGCCGATAAACTCATCTTT.

Note on this clone: Given a much more abundant clone one base away, this may be a read error. The rearrangement uses TRDV1 and TRDJ1; no reliable D call. The CDR3 has 20 amino acids. CDR1 and CDR2 from the germline V gene are TSWWSYY and QGS. Trimming took 3 bases from V and 2 from J, leaving 28 bases between them. CDR3: CALGEQKRFERVVLTDKLIF. Written as DNA, the CDR3 is TGTGCTCTTGGGGAGCAAAAACGCTTCGAGCGGGTGGTTTTGACCGATAAACTCATCTTT.

Written as DNA, the CDR3 is TGTGCTCTTGGGGAACTAGAGGGGAGGAGGGTCTACACCGATAAACTCTTCTTT. The encoded protein is CALGELEGRRVYTDKLFF. The V call is TRDV1, the J call TRDJ1, with D maybe TRDD3 (5 bases). The tail of the sequence fits TRDJ2 better, so the J call may be wrong. Per germline, CDR1 TSWWSYY and CDR2 QGS. The CDR3 totals 18 residues.

In this sample, this clone turned up a few times. This sequence joins TRDV1 and TRDJ1; 8 positions agree with TRDD3. Germline V lookup: CDR1 TSWWSYY, CDR2 QGS. The CDR3 is made up of 19 amino acids. V trimming: 5 bases; J trimming: 0 bases; junction bases outside the gene matches: 17. CDR3 amino acids: CALGHLLVLGAFYTDKLIF. CDR3 in DNA: TGTGCTCTTGGGCACCTCCTTGTACTGGGGGCCTTTTACACCGATAAACTCATCTTT.

Concerning this clone itself: Distinct nucleotide sequences in the sample also encode this CDR3. The rearrangement uses TRDV2 and TRDJ1; a possible D gene is TRDD3 (6 bases). The germline CDR1 and CDR2 sequences are GEAIGNYY and EKD. This CDR3 region has 17 residues. Trimming stripped 3 bases from V and 2 bases from J, with 21 bases between. Here the CDR3 reads CACDPLPLLGDTDKLIF. DNA for the CDR3: TGTGCCTGTGACCCACTCCCTTTACTTGGGGATACCGATAAACTCATCTTT.

As to this clone: This clone may be a read error of a much larger clone one base away. V gene TRDV1 combines with J gene TRDJ1, with D perhaps matching TRDD3 (6 bases). V was clipped by 4 bases and J by 4 bases, with 16 bases between them. This CDR3 spans 15 amino acids. CDR1 is TSWWSYY and CDR2 is QGS in the germline V gene. The CDR3 reads CALGGLRGFFDKLIF. The CDR3 DNA reads TGTGCTCTTGGGGGACTGAGGGGATTTTTCGATAAACTCATCTTT.

J is TRDJ1 and V is TRDV1, with 9 nucleotides matching TRDD3. The germline gives CDR1 TSWWSYY, CDR2 QGS. V shed 2 bases and J 0 bases; nucleotides not matched to a gene: 13. This CDR3 comprises 19 residues. The CDR3 DNA reads TGTGCTCTTGGGGAAACTTGGCGGGGGATACCTCTTCACACCGATAAACTCATCTTT. It encodes CALGETWRGIPLHTDKLIF.

By proportion, this clone is large. The CDR3 nucleotides read TGTGCCTGTGTTCCCCTACTGGGGGATTACACCGATAAACTCATCTTT. This encodes CACVPLLGDYTDKLIF. The chain combines TRDV2 with TRDJ1; TRDD3 agrees at 10 bases. This CDR3 contains 16 residues. Germline V gene data show CDR1 as GEAIGNYY and CDR2 as EKD. Trimming removed 5 bases from V and 0 bases from J; junction bases left unmatched: 8.

In this sample, this clone turned up a few times. One end of the junction varies from germline; a read error may be responsible. The sample holds other DNA sequences that translate to the same CDR3. The rearrangement joins TRDV1 to TRDJ1; TRDD3 agrees at 10 bases. CDR3 length equals 21 residues. From germline, CDR1 is TSWWSYY and CDR2 QGS. CDR3 amino acids: CALGEGRLGGYVPGYTDKLIF. Here the CDR3 DNA reads TGTGCTCTTGGGGAAGGACGCCTGGGGGGATACGTGCCCGGTTACACCGATAAACTCATCTTC.

About this clone: A read error likely explains this, since a far larger clone differs by one base. This CDR3 is also generated by other DNA sequences in the sample. V is TRDV1 and J is TRDJ1; 8 bases match TRDD2. The V gene's germline CDR1 is TSWWSYY and CDR2 QGS. This CDR3 contains 23 residues. The CDR3 region is CALGEPSPFLKVWDDPYTDKLIF. CDR3 nucleotide sequence: TGCGCTCTTGGGGAGCCCTCACCCTTCCTAAAGGTCTGGGACGACCCCTACACCGATAAACTCATCTTT.

The rearrangement joins TRDV2 to TRDJ3, with TRDD3 matching 13 bases. Germline V gene data show CDR1 as GEAIGNYY and CDR2 as EKD. The V gene end was trimmed by 1 base and the J gene end by 0 bases; junction bases not matched to a gene: 5. The CDR3 extends over 20 amino acids. This chain's CDR3 is CACDTYWGIRSSWDTRQMFF. The CDR3 coding sequence is TGTGCCTGTGACACTTACTGGGGGATACGGAGCTCCTGGGACACCCGACAGATGTTTTTC.